The 25 T cell receptor beta chains below all came from one sample that was sequenced in a study of shared clonotypes between healthy human individuals. The method was immunoSEQ multiplex PCR; TCRdb's version includes in-frame clones alone and lacks a portion of them. Among 2 million to 2.5 million clones, just over 90% were seen once, and the ten largest hold 0.35% to 0.45%. The material sequenced was naive CD4+ T cells from PBMCs. As for subset: CD45RA+ positively selected. These receptor sequences come from a man aged 18 to 35 in good health. Some clones in this sample may be carry-over from other donors' samples.

This chain uses TRBV2 with TRBJ2-1; D unclear. The CDR3 has 10 residues. Deletions cut 9 bases from V and 9 bases from J, with 9 bases between. The germline V gene has CDR1 SNHLY and CDR2 FYNNEI. The CDR3 loop is CASRSGEQFF. The CDR3 bases are TGTGCCAGTAGGTCAGGTGAGCAGTTCTTC.

This clone was recorded a few times. The chain combines TRBV9 with TRBJ1-1; D is ambiguous. This CDR3 contains 14 residues. The germline V gene has CDR1 SGDLS and CDR2 YYNGEE. Trimming left V 0 bases short and J 1 base short, with 7 bases between. The DNA of the CDR3 is TGTGCCAGCAGCGTAGGACCACAGAACACTGAAGCTTTCTTT. Its translation is CASSVGPQNTEAFF. The whole variable domain, remainder taken from reference TRBV9 and TRBJ1-1, is DSGVTQTPKHLITATGQRVTLRCSPRSGDLSVYWYQQSLDQGLQFLIQYYNGEERAKGNILERFSAQQFPDLHSELNLSSLELGDSALYFCASSVGPQNTEAFFGQGTRLTVV.

About this clone itself: Other DNA sequences within the sample encode an identical CDR3. The J gene is TRBJ1-3, the V gene TRBV6-6; D uncertain. Trimming pared 0 bases from V and 1 base from J, leaving 7 bases between. The CDR3 has 15 amino acids. Germline V gene lookup returns CDR1 MNHNY and CDR2 SVGAGI (reference sequence). CDR3 sequence (DNA): TGTGCCAGCAGTTACTCGAGAGGGTCTGGAAACACCATATATTTT. Its translation: CASSYSRGSGNTIYF.

The V and J genes are TRBV6-5 and TRBJ1-1, with 7 bases matching TRBD1. With V trimmed by 8 bases and J by 4 bases, 10 bases remained unmatched. Germline V lookup: CDR1 MNHEY, CDR2 SVGAGI. The CDR3 sequence is 14 residues long. CDR3 residues: CASYIVRGGTEAFF. For the CDR3, the DNA is TGTGCCAGCTATATTGTCAGGGGGGGCACTGAAGCTTTCTTT.

The CDR3 bases are TGTGCCATCAGTCAGTTGTTCAGTCTGGGGAATGAAAAACTGTTTTTT. This encodes CAISQLFSLGNEKLFF. V gene TRBV10-3 combines with J gene TRBJ1-4; D not certain. Germline CDR1 ENHRY, CDR2 SYGVKD. V was clipped by 5 bases and J by 5 bases, with 18 bases between them. The CDR3 is 16 amino acids.

V gene TRBV27 combines with J gene TRBJ1-4; the match to TRBD1 covers 9 bases. CDR1 is MNHEY, CDR2 SMNVEV, per germline (reference sequence). The CDR3 has 14 residues. Trimming cost V 6 bases and J 8 bases; bases outside gene matches: 7. The CDR3 here is CASRPRDRAEKLFF. CDR3 bases: TGTGCCAGCAGGCCCCGGGACAGGGCGGAAAAACTGTTTTTT.

The rearrangement uses TRBV6-5 and TRBJ2-2; D not resolved. The V end lost 2 bases, the J end lost 2 bases, and 9 bases lay between the germline ends. From germline, CDR1 is MNHEY and CDR2 SVGAGI. The CDR3 has 15 residues. The CDR3 DNA reads as TGTGCCAGCAGTTACCAACAGCCTAACACCGGGGAGCTGTTTTTT. Its translation: CASSYQQPNTGELFF.

The chain has TRBV6-1 and TRBJ2-3; 9 nucleotides match TRBD2. Losses at the gene ends were 6 bases for V and 3 bases for J; bases not matched to a gene: 7. CDR1 is MNHNS, CDR2 SASEGT, per germline. There are 15 residues in the CDR3. The CDR3 DNA reads TGTGCCAGCAGAAAGACTAGCGGTGGGACAGATACGCAGTATTTT. Translation gives CASRKTSGGTDTQYF.

Of note for this clone: Within the sample, other DNA sequences also encode this same CDR3. The chain joins TRBV29-1 to TRBJ2-5; TRBD2 might be the D (5 bases). The CDR3 is 13 amino acids. Between the trimmed V and J ends, which lost 4 bases and 1 base, there was a span of 10 bases. Germline values: CDR1 SQVTM, CDR2 ANQGSEA. The CDR3, as DNA: TGCAGCGTTGGTGGGAGAGCCCAAGAGACCCAGTACTTC. It translates to CSVGGRAQETQYF.

V gene TRBV27 combines with J gene TRBJ2-2; a weak D match, TRBD1 (6 bases). CDR3 length: 18 residues. Germline V gene data show CDR1 as MNHEY and CDR2 as SMNVEV (reference sequence). V was cut by 1 base and J by 2 bases, with 17 bases left in between. The CDR3 here is CASSLFPPGRGNTGELFF. The CDR3 nucleotides are TGTGCCAGCAGTTTATTTCCCCCCGGCAGGGGTAACACCGGGGAGCTGTTTTTT.

This clone was counted once. The chain uses TRBV9 and TRBJ2-1; 9 nucleotides line up with TRBD2. The trim removed 3 bases at V and 2 bases at J, leaving 3 bases unmatched. Germline loops: CDR1 SGDLS, CDR2 YYNGEE. The CDR3 runs 15 residues. CDR3 nucleotide sequence: TGTGCCAGCAGCGCCGCTAGCGGGACCTACAATGAGCAGTTCTTC. Amino acids: CASSAASGTYNEQFF.

The rearrangement uses TRBV5-8 and TRBJ2-2, with unresolved D. The V gene's germline CDR1 is SGHTS and CDR2 YDEGEE. The germline V and J ends were trimmed by 2 bases and 1 base, with 6 bases remaining between them. The CDR3 totals 14 residues. CDR3 DNA: TGTGCCAGCAGCTTAAACAGGAACACCGGGGAGCTGTTTTTT. It codes for CASSLNRNTGELFF.

The rearrangement uses TRBV5-1 and TRBJ1-2, with 9 bases fitting TRBD1. CDR3 size: 16 residues. Unmatched junction bases numbered 10, after V lost 4 bases and J lost 3 bases. Germline loops: CDR1 SGHRS, CDR2 YFSETQ. The CDR3 DNA is TGCGCCAGCAGCACCCCTTCCACAGGGGGCGACTATGGCTACACCTTC. It encodes CASSTPSTGGDYGYTF.

The genes are TRBV21-1 and TRBJ2-7; the table's D call, TRBD1, was not checked against the DNA. TRBV21-1 is designated a pseudogene. CDR3 length equals 15 residues. This CDR3 reads CASSKAPLPGTGVEF. The CDR3, as DNA: TGTGCCAGCAGCAAAGCACCACTCCCCGGGACAGGGGTCGAATTC.

The chain has TRBV27 and TRBJ1-2, with TRBD1 as a possible D gene (6 bases). Germline V gives CDR1 MNHEY, CDR2 SMNVEV (reference sequence). There are 15 residues in the CDR3. V was pared by 6 bases and J by 4 bases, with 18 bases between. CDR3 bases: TGTGCCAGCAGGATACCGACAGGAACCTCCTATGGCTACACCTTC. Amino acid sequence: CASRIPTGTSYGYTF.

The chain is built from TRBV4-3 and TRBJ1-2, with D unresolved. The length of the CDR3 is 14 residues. V was shortened by 1 base and J by 0 bases, with 6 bases between the two germline ends. In germline, CDR1 is LGHNA, CDR2 YSLEER. Written as DNA, the CDR3 is TGCGCCAGCAGCCAAGTGATCGCTAACTATGGCTACACCTTC. Translating gives CASSQVIANYGYTF.

Of note for this clone: The sample carries other DNA sequences with the same CDR3. This chain uses TRBV5-1 with TRBJ1-4; maybe TRBD1 (6 bases). The length of the CDR3 is 14 residues. V lost 4 bases to trimming and J lost 3 bases, with 10 bases between them. CDR1 SGHRS and CDR2 YFSETQ come from the germline V gene. The CDR3 bases are TGCGCCAGCAGCGGAGGGGGATCTAATGAAAAACTGTTTTTT. Encoded protein: CASSGGGSNEKLFF. Complete variable domain (other parts from reference TRBV5-1 and TRBJ1-4): KAGVTQTPRYLIKTRGQQVTLSCSPISGHRSVSWYQQTPGQGLQFLFEYFSETQRNKGNFPGRFSGRQFSNSRSEMNVSTLELGDSALYLCASSGGGSNEKLFFGSGTQLSVL.

The chain has TRBV2 and TRBJ1-4, with a weak D call TRBD1 (6 bases). Trimming left V 8 bases short and J 8 bases short, with 18 bases between. Germline CDR1 reads SNHLY; CDR2 reads FYNNEI. The CDR3 has 14 amino acids. CDR3 DNA sequence: TGTGCCAGCGTCCCAGGGGCGCAGTACGAAAAACTGTTTTTT. Its translation is CASVPGAQYEKLFF.

J is TRBJ2-5 and V is TRBV9; TRBD1 might be the D (6 bases). Trimming cost V 3 bases and J 2 bases, with 11 bases left between them. The CDR3 spans 14 residues. The germline V gene encodes CDR1 SGDLS and CDR2 YYNGEE. The CDR3 region is CASSAGHRQETQYF. Written as DNA, the CDR3 is TGTGCCAGCAGCGCGGGACACCGTCAAGAGACCCAGTACTTC.

The sample holds a few counts of this clone. The J gene is TRBJ1-5, the V gene TRBV18; D might be TRBD1 (6 bases). The CDR3 has 15 amino acids. Per germline, CDR1 KGHSH and CDR2 LQKENI. Trimming removed 2 bases at V and 7 bases at J, with 15 bases between. CDR3 DNA: TGTGCCAGCTCACCAGAAATGAACAGGGACCAGCCCCAGCATTTT. Protein product: CASSPEMNRDQPQHF.

The J gene is TRBJ1-3, the V gene TRBV27; TRBD1 might be the D (5 bases). Trimming pared 3 bases from V and 3 bases from J, leaving 24 bases between. The V gene's germline CDR1 is MNHEY and CDR2 SMNVEV (reference sequence). This CDR3 has 19 amino acids. CDR3 sequence: CASSFGGRVDTSDGNTIYF. In nucleotides, the CDR3 is TGTGCCAGCAGTTTCGGGGGAAGGGTGGACACTTCGGATGGAAACACCATATATTTT.

This clone was observed a single time. The same CDR3 is also encoded by other DNA sequences in this sample. CDR3 loop: CASSVGGVGYEQYF. The CDR3 DNA sequence: TGTGCCAGCAGCGTAGGAGGGGTTGGCTACGAGCAGTACTTC. The rearrangement joins TRBV9 to TRBJ2-7; possibly TRBD1 or TRBD2 for D (5 bases each). Germline CDR1 is SGDLS and CDR2 is YYNGEE. V lost 0 bases and J lost 3, with 10 bases in between. This CDR3 is 14 amino acids long.

The J gene is TRBJ2-1, the V gene TRBV7-9; D remains unclear. The germline gives CDR1 SEHNR, CDR2 FQNEAQ (reference sequence). Trimming removed 7 bases from V and 0 bases from J, with 10 bases in between. The CDR3 runs 14 residues. The DNA of the CDR3 is TGTGCCAGCAATTTCGGTCACTCCTACAATGAGCAGTTCTTC. Its protein is CASNFGHSYNEQFF.

The V and J genes are TRBV29-1 and TRBJ1-2; D may be TRBD1 (5 bases). The germline gives CDR1 SQVTM, CDR2 ANQGSEA. The CDR3 covers 13 residues. V lost 4 bases and J lost 8, with 17 bases in between. The CDR3 loop reads CSVGSSGTTGYTF. The CDR3 DNA is TGCAGCGTTGGGAGCTCAGGGACCACCGGCTACACCTTC.

The V and J genes are TRBV5-1 and TRBJ2-7; maybe TRBD1 (6 bases). The length of the CDR3 is 16 residues. Germline lookup yields CDR1 SGHRS and CDR2 YFSETQ. The V end was cut by 5 bases, the J end by 2 bases, with 20 bases between. The CDR3 region has the DNA TGCGCCAGCAGTCTCCTTCTGGGGCAGGGGACCTACGAGCAGTACTTC. It is translated as CASSLLLGQGTYEQYF.